Shown below are 30 T cell receptor beta chains from a single sample sequenced in a study of blood T cell repertoires in COVID-19 (dated by TCRdb to the early 2020s). Library creation used the immunoSEQ multiplex PCR assay. Held by TCRdb, this immuneACCESS table contains in-frame sequences only and omits some clones. Under half of the omission traces to an unresolved V gene where checked; the cause of the rest is unknown. This sample is represented by around 310,000 clones; about nine tenths of them were singletons. The ten largest clones take up less than 9.5% of the sample. Source material: PBMCs or T cells enriched from blood (not recorded which). Receptors originate from a woman under 40 who had recovered from COVID-19.

The J gene is TRBJ2-3, the V gene TRBV27, with D tentatively TRBD2 (6 bases). Germline V lookup: CDR1 MNHEY, CDR2 SMNVEV (reference sequence). V lost 6 bases, J lost 3 bases, and 13 bases lay in between. This CDR3 has 14 residues. The CDR3 DNA reads TGTGCCAGCAGGAAGTGGGGGGAAACAGATACGCAGTATTTT. Protein product: CASRKWGETDTQYF.

The chain employs TRBV27 and TRBJ1-1; TRBD1 might be the D (5 bases). V lost 3 bases to trimming and J lost 4 bases, with 15 bases between them. The CDR3 spans 15 residues. The germline V gene encodes CDR1 MNHEY and CDR2 SMNVEV (reference sequence). This CDR3 reads CASSFWSQGSTEAFF. The CDR3 bases are TGTGCCAGCAGTTTCTGGTCGCAGGGAAGCACTGAAGCTTTCTTT.

This clone turned up a few times. V gene TRBV7-2 combines with J gene TRBJ2-5; TRBD1 is a possible D gene (7 bases). Germline V gene lookup returns CDR1 SGHTA and CDR2 FQGNSA. Trimming left V 5 bases short and J 5 bases short, with 15 bases between. The CDR3 is made up of 14 amino acids. DNA for the CDR3: TGTGCCAGCAGCCCCGACAGGGCGGGGGAGACCCAGTACTTC. Translating gives CASSPDRAGETQYF.

This clone was detected a few times. The V and J genes are TRBV29-1 and TRBJ1-3; 10 bases align to TRBD1. V was clipped by 5 bases and J by 3 bases; unmatched bases: 4. In germline, CDR1 is SQVTM, CDR2 ANQGSEA. The CDR3 loop spans 14 amino acids. This CDR3 reads CSVQGQGLGNTIYF. For the CDR3, the DNA is TGCAGCGTTCAGGGACAGGGGCTTGGAAACACCATATATTTT. The entire variable domain, with the rest obtained from reference TRBV29-1 and TRBJ1-3, is as follows: SAVISQKPSRDICQRGTSLTIQCQVDSQVTMMFWYRQQPGQSLTLIATANQGSEATYESGFVIDKFPISRPNLTFSTLTVSNMSPEDSSIYLCSVQGQGLGNTIYFGEGSWLTVV.

The chain has TRBV6-5 and TRBJ2-4; 8 bases are a match to TRBD2. Germline V gives CDR1 MNHEY, CDR2 SVGAGI. The CDR3 covers 14 residues. V was pared by 3 bases and J by 7 bases, with 5 bases of the junction left unmatched. The CDR3 DNA reads TGTGCCAGCAGTTATGACCGGGAGGGGAACATTCAGTACTTC. Amino acids: CASSYDREGNIQYF.

The chain employs TRBV27 and TRBJ1-5; TRBD1 matches at 7 bases. Trimming at V came to 3 bases and at J to 3 bases, leaving 2 bases not matched to a gene. The V gene's germline CDR1 is MNHEY and CDR2 SMNVEV (reference sequence). The CDR3 consists of 14 residues. The CDR3 here is CASSLGQPNQPQHF. As DNA, the CDR3 is TGTGCCAGCAGTTTGGGACAGCCCAATCAGCCCCAGCATTTT.

The table lists this clone with a count of one. J is TRBJ2-1 and V is TRBV5-4; 11 nucleotides align to TRBD2. Germline lookup yields CDR1 SGHNT and CDR2 YYREEE (reference sequence). The CDR3 has 16 amino acids. V lost 4 bases and J lost 7; bases outside the gene matches: 10. CDR3 nucleotide sequence: TGTGCCAGCAGCCACAAACTAGCGGGAGTCGGGAATGAGCAGTTCTTC. Amino acids: CASSHKLAGVGNEQFF.

The V call is TRBV19, the J call TRBJ2-4, with 10 bases that match TRBD2. Per the germline V gene, CDR1 is LNHDA and CDR2 is SQIVND (reference sequence). V lost 4 bases, J lost 1 base, and 7 bases stayed unmatched. The CDR3 covers 17 residues. DNA for the CDR3: TGTGCCAGTAGTACGCAATCAGCGGGAGGGGCCAAAAACATTCAGTACTTC. Its protein product is CASSTQSAGGAKNIQYF.

The rearrangement uses TRBV10-3 and TRBJ2-3; D unclear. There are 13 residues in the CDR3. The V end was cut by 0 bases, the J end by 1 base, with 2 bases between. Germline V gene data show CDR1 as ENHRY and CDR2 as SYGVKD. For the CDR3, the DNA is TGTGCCATCAGTGAGTCCGGCACAGATACGCAGTATTTT. Translated, it gives CAISESGTDTQYF.

This chain's CDR3 is CASSLDGGVEAFF. CDR3 bases: TGCGCCAGCAGCTTGGACGGAGGGGTTGAAGCTTTCTTT. The J gene is TRBJ1-1, the V gene TRBV5-1; D is perhaps TRBD1 (5 bases). CDR1 is SGHRS, CDR2 YFSETQ, per germline. This CDR3 comprises 13 residues. The ends were cut back, 0 bases at V and 7 bases at J, with 10 bases in the middle.

The genes are TRBV3-1 (or the pseudogene TRBV3-2) and TRBJ1-2; maybe TRBD1 (6 bases). Germline V gene data show CDR1 as LGHDT and CDR2 as YNNKEL (reference sequence). The CDR3 sequence is 17 residues long. Trimming took 0 bases from V and 7 from J, leaving 21 bases between them. CDR3 in amino acids: CASSQDQGTTNGGGYTF. In nucleotides, the CDR3 is TGTGCCAGCAGCCAAGATCAGGGGACTACCAACGGAGGTGGCTACACCTTC.

V gene TRBV4-1 combines with J gene TRBJ2-1, with TRBD2 identical over 7 bases. Germline CDR1 MGHRA, CDR2 YSYEKL. The V segment lost 0 bases and the J segment 4 bases; nucleotides outside the gene matches: 12. This CDR3 contains 18 residues. CDR3 nucleotides: TGCGCCAGCAGCCAAGATTTCAGTTTGGCGGGAGCATACAATGAGCAGTTCTTC. This encodes CASSQDFSLAGAYNEQFF.

This clone has just a few counts. The rearrangement joins TRBV10-3 to TRBJ1-4, with D maybe TRBD1 (6 bases). V was cut by 10 bases and J by 5 bases, with 14 bases left in between. CDR3 length equals 13 residues. Germline assignment: CDR1 ENHRY and CDR2 SYGVKD. The CDR3 DNA is TGTGCCAGCTGGGACATTGGGAATGAAAAACTGTTTTTT. This translates into CASWDIGNEKLFF.

This clone came up once. The chain carries TRBV6-5 and TRBJ1-2; no clear D gene. Germline V CDR1 and CDR2: MNHEY, SVGAGI. The CDR3 is made up of 15 amino acids. Trimming cost V 2 bases and J 7 bases, with 17 bases left between them. The CDR3 DNA follows: TGTGCCAGCAGTTACCAACAGTTCGGCCCCGGTGGCTACACCTTC. This gives the protein CASSYQQFGPGGYTF.

The gene calls are TRBV7-2 and TRBJ2-2; 10 bases are a match to TRBD2. With 7 bases clipped from V and 7 bases from J, the junction kept 9 bases outside the gene matches. The CDR3 is made up of 15 amino acids. CDR1 is SGHTA and CDR2 is FQGNSA in the germline V gene. The CDR3 bases are TGTGCCAGCATCGATGTAGCGGGAGGCCGCGGGGAGCTGTTTTTT. Its translation: CASIDVAGGRGELFF.

The chain combines TRBV10-3 with TRBJ2-7, with 13 bases that match TRBD2. Trimming took 5 bases from V and 0 from J; bases not matched to a gene: 16. The CDR3 has 20 residues. The germline V gene encodes CDR1 ENHRY and CDR2 SYGVKD. The CDR3: CAISPTTIPRTSGSSYEQYF. The CDR3 nucleotides read TGTGCCATCAGTCCTACGACAATCCCGAGGACTAGCGGGAGCTCCTACGAGCAGTACTTC.

This chain joins TRBV6-5 and TRBJ2-5; 7 nucleotides agree with TRBD2. The V gene end was trimmed by 6 bases and the J gene end by 3 bases; junction bases not matched to a gene: 10. Germline-derived CDR1 and CDR2 are MNHEY and SVGAGI. This CDR3 has 15 residues. The CDR3 here is CASRPLVAGEETQYF. The DNA for the CDR3 is TGTGCCAGCAGACCATTGGTGGCGGGGGAAGAGACCCAGTACTTC.

This chain uses TRBV11-2 with TRBJ1-2, with D unclear. Per the germline V gene, CDR1 is SGHAT and CDR2 is FQNNGV. V dropped 1 base and J dropped 4 bases, with 10 bases sitting between them. The CDR3 has 14 amino acids. CDR3 protein: CASSLGVGSYGYTF. The DNA for the CDR3 is TGTGCCAGCAGCTTAGGGGTAGGGAGCTATGGCTACACCTTC.

The CDR3 DNA reads TGTGCCAGTAAACAGCTCCCCTCTGGAAACACCATATATTTT. It is translated as CASKQLPSGNTIYF. The chain recombines TRBV28 with TRBJ1-3; no definite D call. CDR1 MDHEN and CDR2 SYDVKM come from the germline V gene. The CDR3 consists of 14 residues. Between the trimmed V and J ends, which lost 9 bases and 0 bases, there was a span of 12 bases.

The chain is built from TRBV19 and TRBJ2-1; 11 positions agree with TRBD2. The CDR3 sequence is 15 residues long. Germline V gene sequence: CDR1 LNHDA, CDR2 SQIVND (reference sequence). Losses at the gene ends were 3 bases for V and 9 bases for J; bases not matched to a gene: 7. The CDR3 region has the DNA TGTGCCAGTAGTATGTTAGCGGGAGGGCCCAGTGAGCAGTTCTTC. Protein: CASSMLAGGPSEQFF.

This clone was observed once. The genes are TRBV7-9 and TRBJ2-5; unclear D gene. Germline CDR1 is SEHNR and CDR2 is FQNEAQ (reference sequence). This CDR3 contains 13 residues. The ends were cut back, 3 bases at V and 9 bases at J, with 14 bases in the middle. CDR3: CASSLTYRAPQYF. CDR3 in DNA: TGTGCCAGCAGCTTGACGTACAGAGCTCCCCAGTACTTC. The full variable domain, in which reference TRBV7-9 and TRBJ2-5 provide the parts outside the CDR3, is DTGVSQNPRHKITKRGQNVTFRCDPISEHNRLYWYRQTLGQGPEFLTYFQNEAQLEKSRLLSDRFSAERPKGSFSTLEIQRTEQGDSAMYLCASSLTYRAPQYFGPGTRLLVL.

The J gene is TRBJ2-1, the V gene TRBV10-1; weak D call: TRBD2 (5 bases). V shed 8 bases and J shed 5 bases, with 19 bases lying between them. The CDR3 covers 15 residues. The V gene's germline CDR1 is WNHNN and CDR2 SYGVQD (reference sequence). The CDR3 bases are TGCGCCAGCTCACCGCCTAAAATCGGGGACAATGAGCAGTTCTTC. It is translated as CASSPPKIGDNEQFF.

The chain carries TRBV10-2 and TRBJ2-7; D call uncertain. CDR3 length: 12 amino acids. Germline V lookup: CDR1 WSHSY, CDR2 SAAADI. Trimming cost V 8 bases and J 5 bases, with 13 bases left between them. The CDR3 DNA follows: TGCGCCAGCCTCGGATTAGCCCACGAGCAGTACTTC. Translated: CASLGLAHEQYF.

The V gene is TRBV5-1, the J gene TRBJ2-7; TRBD2 might be the D (6 bases). V was trimmed by 0 bases and J by 2 bases, leaving 9 bases between them. Germline lookup yields CDR1 SGHRS and CDR2 YFSETQ. CDR3 length equals 14 residues. DNA for the CDR3: TGCGCCAGCAGCTTGGAGCCGGGAGCCTACGAGCAGTACTTC. The encoded protein is CASSLEPGAYEQYF.

This chain uses TRBV29-1 with TRBJ1-2; no definite D call. This CDR3 region has 12 residues. Germline CDR1 SQVTM, CDR2 ANQGSEA. Trimming pared 2 bases from V and 4 bases from J, leaving 8 bases between. CDR3 sequence reads: CSVERRIYGYTF. In DNA form, the CDR3 reads TGCAGCGTTGAAAGGCGGATCTATGGCTACACCTTC.

This chain joins TRBV28 and TRBJ1-4, with TRBD1 matching over 8 bases. Losses at the gene ends were 6 bases for V and 8 bases for J; bases not matched to a gene: 8. The CDR3 is made up of 14 amino acids. Germline assignment: CDR1 MDHEN and CDR2 SYDVKM. The CDR3 here is CASSLDRGGEKLFF. The CDR3 region has the DNA TGTGCCAGCAGCCTCGACAGGGGTGGCGAAAAACTGTTTTTT.

This clone occurred a few times. The V and J genes are TRBV2 and TRBJ1-2; D may be TRBD1 (5 bases). The CDR3 consists of 14 residues. Germline V gives CDR1 SNHLY, CDR2 FYNNEI. V lost 6 bases and J lost 4, with 15 bases in between. The CDR3 DNA is TGTGCCAGCAGCGTAGACAGCATACTCTATGGCTACACCTTC. Amino acids: CASSVDSILYGYTF. The full variable domain, in which reference TRBV2 and TRBJ1-2 provide the parts outside the CDR3, is EPEVTQTPSHQVTQMGQEVILRCVPISNHLYFYWYRQILGQKVEFLVSFYNNEISEKSEIFDDQFSVERPDGSNFTLKIRSTKLEDSAMYFCASSVDSILYGYTFGSGTRLTVV.

The chain is built from TRBV19 and TRBJ2-1; 9 nucleotides agree with TRBD2. V gave up 0 bases and J gave up 0 bases; unmatched junction bases: 21. Germline values: CDR1 LNHDA, CDR2 SQIVND (reference sequence). This CDR3 region has 23 residues. The CDR3 here is CASSIERSGRLADPRSSYNEQFF. CDR3 in DNA: TGTGCCAGTAGTATAGAACGATCCGGCCGACTAGCGGACCCACGGAGCTCCTACAATGAGCAGTTCTTC.

The chain joins TRBV6-2 or TRBV6-3 to TRBJ1-4; 10 nucleotides match TRBD1. The CDR3 has 14 amino acids. Germline CDR1 is MNHEY and CDR2 is SVGEGT. Trimming took 4 bases from V and 10 from J; bases not matched to a gene: 6. The CDR3 protein is CASSFLGQGGKLFF. The CDR3 DNA reads TGTGCCAGCAGTTTCCTCGGACAGGGGGGAAAACTGTTTTTT.

The rearrangement uses TRBV7-9 and TRBJ1-1; D is undetermined. V was pared by 3 bases and J by 6 bases, with 11 bases between. The CDR3 is 13 residues long. In germline, CDR1 is SEHNR, CDR2 FQNEAQ (reference sequence). Here the CDR3 reads CASSFLHAPEAFF. The CDR3, as DNA: TGTGCCAGCAGCTTTCTCCATGCGCCTGAAGCTTTCTTT. Together with reference TRBV7-9 and TRBJ1-1, the CDR3 gives the full variable domain: DTGVSQNPRHKITKRGQNVTFRCDPISEHNRLYWYRQTLGQGPEFLTYFQNEAQLEKSRLLSDRFSAERPKGSFSTLEIQRTEQGDSAMYLCASSFLHAPEAFFGQGTRLTVV.